The clone carrying this T cell receptor beta chain showed up many times. TCRdb re-analysed the RACE reads in MiXCR, keeping a single row per CDR3 protein. The sample holds under 450,000 distinct CDR3 sequences, roughly 6.3% seen once. The sample belongs to a study of human T cells and chemical hapten exposure. Germline assignment: CDR1 SGHTA and CDR2 FQGNSA. V shed 5 bases and J shed 7 bases, with 15 bases lying between them. The CDR3 covers 13 residues. As for time point: patch test 2, 6 weeks after DPC sensitization. The treatment denotes: therapeutic diphenylcyclopropenone sensitization with weekly scalp DPC. Blood was collected ahead of every patch test applied.

This material consisted of whole blood, taken in connection with sensitization to the hapten diphenylcyclopropenone (DPC). J is TRBJ2-7 and V is TRBV7-2; D ambiguous. The receptor's source is a woman younger than 35 with alopecia areata. Some clones in this sample may be carry-over from other donors' samples. CDR3 in DNA: TGTGCCAGCAGCCCCAGCCCAAGTCGTGAGCAGTACTTC. It encodes CASSPSPSREQYF. Complete variable domain (other parts from reference TRBV7-2 and TRBJ2-7): GAGVSQSPSNKVTEKGKDVELRCDPISGHTALYWYRQSLGQGLEFLIYFQGNSAPDKSGLPSDRFSAERTGGSVSTLTIQRTQQEDSAVYLCASSPSPSREQYFGPGTRLTVT.